A selection of T cell receptor beta chains follows, all from one sample in a study of blood T cells in healthy people across ages. Each CDR3 protein is one row after TCRdb ran MiXCR on the 5' RACE reads. The data contain approximately 800,000 distinct CDR3 sequences, 45% to 70% of them singletons. The specimen was blood. The receptor source for this set is a man aged 40-49 years in good health. Each CDR3 is given with its conserved first and last residue. The D gene is left open where the match is weak. Clone size, where shown, is once, few, many, or a class for clones that have expanded.

clone_size,v_call,j_call,d_call,cdr3_nt,cdr3_aa
few,TRBV12-3/TRBV12-4,TRBJ2-1,NA,TGTGCCAGCAGCCCTTTGGGAAAGGGGATATACAATGAGCAGTTCTTC,CASSPLGKGIYNEQFF
few,TRBV7-8,TRBJ2-1,TRBD2,TGTGCCAGCAGCTCCGAGCGGGGGGGAGGCAATGAGCAGTTCTTC,CASSSERGGGNEQFF
few,TRBV11-3,TRBJ2-7,TRBD2,TGTGCCAGCAGCTTGGGGGGGTTTACGTACGAGCAGTACTTC,CASSLGGFTYEQYF
NA,TRBV25-1,TRBJ1-1,NA,TGTGCCAGCAGTGGGGGTTGTGAAGCTTTCTTT,CASSGGCEAFF
NA,TRBV3-1,TRBJ2-3,NA,TGTGCCAGCAGCCAAGGGGGGCCCACAGATACGCAGTATTTT,CASSQGGPTDTQYF
NA,TRBV5-6,TRBJ2-1,NA,TGTGCCAGCAGCTTACAGGGAGTCGATGAGCAGTTCTTC,CASSLQGVDEQFF
few,TRBV12-3/TRBV12-4,TRBJ2-1,NA,TGTGCCAGCAGTTTAGCGACTAGGACAGCCCCCTACAATGAGCAGTTCTTC,CASSLATRTAPYNEQFF
once,TRBV6-5,TRBJ1-1,TRBD1,TGTGCCAGCAGTTACGATTGGACAGGGTTGAACACTGAAGCTTTCTTT,CASSYDWTGLNTEAFF
NA,TRBV7-2,TRBJ2-5,TRBD2,TGTGCCAGCAGCCCAAGTTTTAGCGGGCAAGAGACCCAGTACTTC,CASSPSFSGQETQYF
NA,TRBV13,TRBJ2-5,TRBD2,TGTGCCAGCAGCCGAGACCCGACTAGCGGGGGTCGGGAGACCCAGTACTTC,CASSRDPTSGGRETQYF
few,TRBV5-1,TRBJ1-5,TRBD1,TGCGCCAGCAGCTTGGGTTCAGGGGGTAGCAATCAGCCCCAGCATTTT,CASSLGSGGSNQPQHF
few,TRBV28,TRBJ2-3,NA,TGTGCCAGCAGTTTTCCTCCCCCGGGGGGCACAGATACGCAGTATTTT,CASSFPPPGGTDTQYF
NA,TRBV28,TRBJ1-5,NA,TGTGCCAGCATACCTTGGACAAAGGGGAGCAATCAGCCCCAGCATTTT,CASIPWTKGSNQPQHF
NA,TRBV11-2,TRBJ2-7,NA,TGTGCCAGCAGCTTAGAGCCCTGGGGGAACGAGCAGTACTTC,CASSLEPWGNEQYF
few,TRBV12-3/TRBV12-4,TRBJ1-5,NA,TGTGCCAGCAGTTCCCTCGCGACCTACAATCAGCCCCAGCATTTT,CASSSLATYNQPQHF
few,TRBV18,TRBJ2-5,NA,TGTGCCAGCTCACTGATCCCGATCGGGCGCATGGAGACCCAGTACTTC,CASSLIPIGRMETQYF
NA,TRBV24-1,TRBJ2-7,NA,TGTGCCACCAGTGACATACAGACCTACGAGCAGTACTTC,CATSDIQTYEQYF
NA,TRBV28,TRBJ2-7,TRBD1,TGTGCCACCGGACAGGGCGACTACGAGCAGTACTTC,CATGQGDYEQYF
NA,TRBV7-8,TRBJ2-7,TRBD2,TGTGCCAGCACCCGGGGGGGAGGGTTTTACGAGCAGTACTTC,CASTRGGGFYEQYF
NA,TRBV3-1,TRBJ2-3,NA,TGTGCCAGCAGCAAAGCTACAGGGTCTACGCAGTATTTT,CASSKATGSTQYF
few,TRBV28,TRBJ2-5,NA,TGTGCCTCAGGGGTGGCCCAAGAGACCCAGTACTTC,CASGVAQETQYF
NA,TRBV24-1,TRBJ2-5,NA,TGTGCCACCAGTGATTTTAGGGGTCGTAGAGAGACCCAGTACTTC,CATSDFRGRRETQYF